The next 25 T cell receptor beta chains were all read from a single sample in a study of blood T cell repertoires in COVID-19. TCRdb's table, derived via immunoSEQ multiplex PCR, lists solely in-frame clones and lacks some. The data show around 150,000 clones, around nine tenths seen once. The sequenced sample consisted of peripheral blood. These receptors were obtained from a man in his fifties with active or convalescent COVID-19.

In the case of this clone: The junction shows a germline mismatch at one end, possibly a read error. V and J are TRBV7-9 and TRBJ2-7, with 8 bases that match TRBD2. Per the germline V gene, CDR1 is SEHNR and CDR2 is FQNEAQ (reference sequence). This CDR3 region has 14 residues. Here the CDR3 DNA reads TGTGCCAGCAGCCTAGCGGGCCCCTCCTACGAGCAGTACTTC. Translation gives CASSLAGPSYEQYF.

This clone occurred once. The CDR3 reads CAAAGTSGIAQYF. CDR3 in DNA: TGTGCCGCTGCCGGGACTAGCGGGATTGCGCAGTACTTC. The chain recombines TRBV10-3 with TRBJ2-7; 13 bases fit TRBD2. The CDR3 spans 13 residues. The germline CDR1 and CDR2 sequences are ENHRY and SYGVKD. Losses at the gene ends were 11 bases for V and 9 bases for J; bases not matched to a gene: 10.

The chain recombines TRBV27 with TRBJ1-4, with 12 bases matching TRBD1. Germline V lookup: CDR1 MNHEY, CDR2 SMNVEV (reference sequence). The CDR3 is made up of 15 amino acids. The V gene end was trimmed by 6 bases and the J gene end by 8 bases; junction bases not matched to a gene: 7. CDR3: CASSLGTGGREKLFF. The CDR3 nucleotides read TGTGCCAGCAGCCTGGGGACAGGGGGCAGGGAAAAACTGTTTTTT.

The chain recombines TRBV11-2 with TRBJ2-7, with 7 bases lining up with TRBD2. CDR1 and CDR2 (germline): SGHAT, FQNNGV. J lost 6 bases, V lost 3 bases, and 17 bases had no gene match. This CDR3 has 17 residues. This chain's CDR3 is CASSLAGTRRSGGEQYF. Written as DNA, the CDR3 is TGTGCCAGCAGCTTGGCCGGGACTCGGCGTTCGGGGGGCGAGCAGTACTTC.

The chain links TRBV5-4 to TRBJ1-2; possibly TRBD1 for D (5 bases). The CDR3 sequence is 15 residues long. V lost 4 bases, J lost 1 base, and 14 bases lay in between. Germline CDR1 and CDR2: SGHNT and YYREEE (reference sequence). The CDR3 loop is CASSRQDTFNYGYTF. The CDR3 DNA sequence: TGTGCCAGCAGCCGCCAGGACACCTTTAACTATGGCTACACCTTC.

V is TRBV5-1 and J is TRBJ1-1; 8 nucleotides agree with TRBD1. Germline values: CDR1 SGHRS, CDR2 YFSETQ. V gave up 5 bases and J gave up 5 bases; unmatched junction bases: 8. CDR3 length: 14 amino acids. Here the CDR3 DNA reads TGCGCCAGCAGACCGCCAGGGGGCGGGACTGAAGCTTTCTTT. Residues: CASRPPGGGTEAFF.

The V gene is TRBV27, the J gene TRBJ2-2; D is possibly TRBD1 (5 bases). Germline CDR1 is MNHEY and CDR2 is SMNVEV (reference sequence). V shed 5 bases and J shed 4 bases, with 20 bases lying between them. CDR3 length: 17 residues. CDR3 residues: CASSPPRLPGPTGELFF. The CDR3 DNA sequence: TGTGCCAGCAGTCCTCCCCGTCTTCCAGGGCCCACCGGGGAGCTGTTTTTT.

This chain joins TRBV19 and TRBJ1-4; unclear D gene. This CDR3 has 14 amino acids. Trimming left V 3 bases short and J 0 bases short, with 5 bases between. Germline CDR1 LNHDA, CDR2 SQIVND (reference sequence). The CDR3 spells CASSMRSTNEKLFF. CDR3 DNA: TGTGCCAGTAGTATGCGTTCAACTAATGAAAAACTGTTTTTT.

V and J are TRBV6-5 and TRBJ2-7; D gene unclear. The CDR3 is 14 amino acids. The V end lost 2 bases, the J end lost 5 bases, and 13 bases lay between the germline ends. CDR1 is MNHEY, CDR2 SVGAGI, per germline. For the CDR3, the DNA is TGTGCCAGCAGTTACGGTTCCCCTCAGGACGAGCAGTACTTC. Translation: CASSYGSPQDEQYF.

The chain carries TRBV6-5 and TRBJ2-3; 10 bases map to TRBD2. CDR1 and CDR2 (germline): MNHEY, SVGAGI. V was clipped by 0 bases and J by 6 bases; unmatched bases: 6. The CDR3 is made up of 16 amino acids. DNA of the CDR3: TGTGCCAGCAGTTACTCCGGGCTAGCGGGAGTGGATACGCAGTATTTT. Its translation: CASSYSGLAGVDTQYF.

The chain is built from TRBV11-2 and TRBJ2-1; 15 bases are shared with TRBD2. Per germline, CDR1 SGHAT and CDR2 FQNNGV. There are 17 residues in the CDR3. Trimming took 0 bases from V and 10 from J; bases not matched to a gene: 7. The CDR3, as DNA: TGTGCCAGCAGCTTAGATCTTGGGGGACTAGCGGGAGGAGAGCAGTTCTTC. Amino acids: CASSLDLGGLAGGEQFF.

J is TRBJ2-7 and V is TRBV11-2, with TRBD1 matching 8 bases. The CDR3 consists of 13 residues. Germline CDR1 reads SGHAT; CDR2 reads FQNNGV. V lost 6 bases, J lost 0 bases, and 1 base stayed unmatched. The CDR3 is CASRDRVSYEQYF. The CDR3 DNA sequence: TGTGCCAGCAGGGACAGGGTCTCCTACGAGCAGTACTTC.

The chain joins TRBV25-1 to TRBJ2-1; D might be TRBD1 (6 bases). This CDR3 region has 16 residues. V was cut by 3 bases and J by 4 bases, with 16 bases left in between. Germline V CDR1 and CDR2: MGHDK, SYGVNS. The CDR3 region has the DNA TGTGCCAGCAGTGACTTAGGACAGAATAGTTACAATGAGCAGTTCTTC. Its translation is CASSDLGQNSYNEQFF.

The J gene is TRBJ2-2, the V gene TRBV18; D may be TRBD2 (6 bases). CDR1 and CDR2 (germline): KGHSH, LQKENI. The germline V and J ends were trimmed by 6 bases and 2 bases, with 13 bases remaining between them. This CDR3 contains 15 residues. CDR3 residues: CASSLRDSNTGELFF. CDR3 DNA sequence: TGTGCCAGCTCCTTAAGGGACTCAAACACCGGGGAGCTGTTTTTT.

CDR3 coding DNA: TGTGCCAGCAGTTACGGACAGGGGATAAACGAGCAGTACTTC. The encoded protein is CASSYGQGINEQYF. V gene TRBV6-5 combines with J gene TRBJ2-7, with 9 bases matching TRBD1. V was pared by 2 bases and J by 5 bases, with 4 bases of the junction left unmatched. Germline V gives CDR1 MNHEY, CDR2 SVGAGI. The CDR3 runs 14 residues.

The V and J genes are TRBV7-9 and TRBJ1-1; TRBD1 matches 7 bases. After removal of 4 bases from V and 3 bases from J, the junction contained 2 bases not matched to a gene. Germline V gives CDR1 SEHNR, CDR2 FQNEAQ (reference sequence). The CDR3 consists of 13 residues. CDR3 sequence: CASSSGQYTEAFF. For the CDR3, the DNA is TGTGCCAGCAGCTCGGGACAGTACACTGAAGCTTTCTTT.

This sequence joins TRBV4-1 and TRBJ1-5, with D perhaps matching TRBD1 (6 bases). Germline V gene sequence: CDR1 MGHRA, CDR2 YSYEKL. CDR3 length: 17 residues. Trimming left V 5 bases short and J 0 bases short, with 17 bases between. CDR3 nucleotides: TGCGCCAGCAGCTTAACAGGGAACCCCTATAGCAATCAGCCCCAGCATTTT. This translates into CASSLTGNPYSNQPQHF.

The CDR3 here is CASRTQGFNEKLFF. In nucleotides, the CDR3 is TGTGCCAGCAGGACACAGGGCTTTAATGAAAAACTGTTTTTT. This chain uses TRBV28 with TRBJ1-4; possibly TRBD1 for D (6 bases). CDR3 length: 14 residues. V was cut by 6 bases and J by 4 bases, with 12 bases left in between. Germline assignment: CDR1 MDHEN and CDR2 SYDVKM. The variable domain in full, with the rest retrieved from reference TRBV28 and TRBJ1-4, is DVKVTQSSRYLVKRTGEKVFLECVQDMDHENMFWYRQDPGLGLRLIYFSYDVKMKEKGDIPEGYSVSREKKERFSLILESASTNQTSMYLCASRTQGFNEKLFFGSGTQLSVL.

This clone was recorded a few times. V and J are TRBV9 and TRBJ1-1; D unclear. The CDR3 consists of 13 residues. Germline V gene data show CDR1 as SGDLS and CDR2 as YYNGEE. Trimming shortened V by 4 bases and J by 6 bases, and 13 bases separated the two germline ends. In DNA form, the CDR3 reads TGTGCCAGCAGCCGGGCGGGAAGATCTGAAGCTTTCTTT. Its translation is CASSRAGRSEAFF.

This chain joins TRBV19 and TRBJ2-7; maybe TRBD1 (6 bases). Germline values: CDR1 LNHDA, CDR2 SQIVND (reference sequence). CDR3 length: 12 amino acids. Deletions cut 9 bases from V and 1 base from J, with 10 bases between. CDR3 in amino acids: CASRGQSYEQYF. The DNA for the CDR3 is TGTGCCAGCCGAGGACAGTCCTACGAGCAGTACTTC.

The gene calls are TRBV18 and TRBJ2-5, with D possibly TRBD2 on 5 matching bases. V lost 3 bases and J 4 bases, leaving 9 bases between the germline ends. This CDR3 spans 13 amino acids. Per germline, CDR1 KGHSH and CDR2 LQKENI. The CDR3 protein is CASSPGVLETQYF. The CDR3 DNA is TGTGCCAGCTCACCGGGAGTGTTAGAGACCCAGTACTTC. The full variable domain, its missing parts supplied by reference TRBV18 and TRBJ2-5, is NAGVMQNPRHLVRRRGQEARLRCSPMKGHSHVYWYRQLPEEGLKFMVYLQKENIIDESGMPKERFSAEFPKEGPSILRIQQVVRGDSAAYFCASSPGVLETQYFGPGTRLLVL.

The V gene is TRBV7-6, the J gene TRBJ2-1; perhaps TRBD1 as D (6 bases). Looked up from germline, CDR1 is SGHVS and CDR2 is FNYEAQ. The CDR3 sequence is 12 residues long. V was cut by 5 bases and J by 9 bases, with 11 bases left in between. The CDR3 DNA reads as TGTGCCAGCAGCCCCGTAGGGGGTGAGCAGTTCTTC. Translated: CASSPVGGEQFF.

The chain is built from TRBV15 and TRBJ1-2, with TRBD1 as a possible D gene (5 bases). The V and J ends lost 0 bases and 5 bases respectively, with 13 bases between them. Germline CDR1 and CDR2: LNHNV and YYDKDF (reference sequence). The CDR3 is made up of 15 amino acids. This CDR3 is CATSREGHSKYGYTF. CDR3 sequence (DNA): TGTGCCACCAGCAGAGAAGGACACAGCAAGTATGGCTACACCTTC.

This clone showed up just once. The chain joins TRBV11-2 to TRBJ2-1, with D possibly being TRBD1 (5 bases). The CDR3 extends over 16 amino acids. Between the trimmed V and J ends, which lost 3 bases and 6 bases, there was a span of 18 bases. From germline, CDR1 is SGHAT and CDR2 FQNNGV. The CDR3 sequence is CASSFETGASVNEQFF. The CDR3 DNA sequence: TGTGCCAGCAGCTTTGAGACTGGGGCATCGGTCAATGAGCAGTTCTTC.

This clone showed up just once. The chain employs TRBV14 and TRBJ2-1, with no clear D. The CDR3 has 11 amino acids. Germline V lookup: CDR1 SGHDN, CDR2 FVKESK. V dropped 1 base and J dropped 10 bases, with 5 bases sitting between them. This CDR3 reads CASSQGREQFF. The CDR3 DNA follows: TGTGCCAGCAGCCAAGGTCGGGAGCAGTTCTTC. Complete variable domain (other parts from reference TRBV14 and TRBJ2-1): EAGVTQFPSHSVIEKGQTVTLRCDPISGHDNLYWYRRVMGKEIKFLLHFVKESKQDESGMPNNRFLAERTGGTYSTLKVQPAELEDSGVYFCASSQGREQFFGPGTRLTVL.